The clone carrying this T cell receptor (beta chain) was counted ten times or more. Its matching antigen is unknown. The CDR3 regions of TCR beta were amplified from RNA transcripts. TCR CDR3 regions were first amplified by RT-PCR with HTBI primers. One entry per CDR3 protein, called by TCRdb with MiXCR from the multiplex PCR reads. Of about 600,000 distinct CDR3 sequences listed, 13% to 15% are singletons. This entry is derived from a study of T cells in Graves' hyperthyroidism and ophthalmopathy. This CDR3 has 14 amino acids. The germline V gene has CDR1 SQVTM and CDR2 ANQGSEA. Trimming shortened V by 3 bases and J by 2 bases, and 14 bases separated the two germline ends. Regarding the study as a whole: Stable hyperthyroidism was separated from ophthalmopathy by a model based on 13 V-J features.

The receptor was isolated from a woman between 18 and 30 years old with Graves' ophthalmopathy. Sequences were obtained from blood. The chain is built from TRBV29-1 and TRBJ2-7, with no clear D. CDR3: CSVEGQLPPYEQYF. The CDR3 nucleotides read TGCAGCGTTGAGGGCCAGCTCCCCCCCTACGAGCAGTACTTC.